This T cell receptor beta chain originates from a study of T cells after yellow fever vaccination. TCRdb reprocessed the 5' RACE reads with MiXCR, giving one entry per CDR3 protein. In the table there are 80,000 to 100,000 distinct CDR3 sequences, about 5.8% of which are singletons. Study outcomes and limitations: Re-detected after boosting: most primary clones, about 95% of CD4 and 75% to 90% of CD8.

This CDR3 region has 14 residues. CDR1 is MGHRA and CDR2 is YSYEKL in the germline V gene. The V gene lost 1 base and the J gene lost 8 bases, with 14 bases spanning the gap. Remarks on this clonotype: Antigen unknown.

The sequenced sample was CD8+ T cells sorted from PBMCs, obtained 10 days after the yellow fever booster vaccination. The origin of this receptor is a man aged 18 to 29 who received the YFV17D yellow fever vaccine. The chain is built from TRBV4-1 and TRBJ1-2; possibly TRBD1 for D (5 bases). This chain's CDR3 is CASSQAGDFDGYTF. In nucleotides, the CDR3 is TGCGCCAGCAGCCAAGCGGGGGACTTTGACGGCTACACCTTC.